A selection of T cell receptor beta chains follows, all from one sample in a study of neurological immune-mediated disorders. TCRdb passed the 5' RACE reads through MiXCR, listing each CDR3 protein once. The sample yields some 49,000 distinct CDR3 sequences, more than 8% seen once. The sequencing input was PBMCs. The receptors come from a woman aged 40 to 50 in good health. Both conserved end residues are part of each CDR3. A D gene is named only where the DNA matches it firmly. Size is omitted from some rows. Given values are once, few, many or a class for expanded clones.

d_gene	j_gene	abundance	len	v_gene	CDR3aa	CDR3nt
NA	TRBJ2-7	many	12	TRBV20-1	CSARDNSYEQYF	TGCAGTGCTAGGGACAACTCCTACGAGCAGTACTTC
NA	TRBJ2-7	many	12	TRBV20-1	CSARVGTNEQYF	TGCAGTGCTAGAGTGGGGACCAACGAGCAGTACTTC
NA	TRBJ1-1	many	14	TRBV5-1	CASSLGELGTEAFF	TGCGCCAGCAGCTTGGGCGAGTTAGGAACTGAAGCTTTCTTT
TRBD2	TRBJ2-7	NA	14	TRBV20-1	CSATSGSLSYEQNF	TGCAGTGCGACCAGCGGGAGCCTCTCCTACGAGCAGAACTTC
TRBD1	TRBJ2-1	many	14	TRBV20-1	CSAGPAGGYNEQFF	TGCAGTGCGGGTCCAGCAGGGGGATACAATGAGCAGTTCTTC
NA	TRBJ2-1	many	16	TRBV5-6	CASSLVSWTEYNEQFF	TGTGCCAGCAGCTTGGTCTCATGGACCGAGTACAATGAGCAGTTCTTC
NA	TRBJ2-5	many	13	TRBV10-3	CAISEGQRETQYF	TGTGCCATCAGTGAAGGGCAGAGAGAGACCCAGTACTTC
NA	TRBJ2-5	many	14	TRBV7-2	CASSLVGYVETQYF	TGTGCCAGCAGCTTAGTCGGGTACGTCGAGACCCAGTACTTC
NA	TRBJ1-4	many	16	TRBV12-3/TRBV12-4	CASSPGDGTHNEKLFF	TGTGCCAGCAGCCCTGGCGACGGGACTCATAATGAAAAACTGTTTTTT
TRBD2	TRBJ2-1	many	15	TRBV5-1	CASSLKASGRDEQFF	TGCGCCAGCAGCTTGAAGGCTAGCGGGAGAGATGAGCAGTTCTTC
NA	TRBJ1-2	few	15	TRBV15	CATSLPRGGYYGYTF	TGTGCCACCAGCCTCCCTAGGGGGGGGTACTATGGCTACACCTTC
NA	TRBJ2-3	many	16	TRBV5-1	CASSLVPGDSPDTQYF	TGCGCCAGCAGCTTGGTACCAGGTGATTCCCCAGATACGCAGTATTTT
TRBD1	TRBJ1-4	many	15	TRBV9	CASSLGQGVTEKLFF	TGTGCCAGCAGCTTAGGACAGGGTGTGACTGAAAAACTGTTTTTT
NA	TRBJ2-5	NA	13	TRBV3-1	CASSQSGSETQYF	TGTGCCAGCAGCCAATCAGGATCCGAGACCCAGTACTTC
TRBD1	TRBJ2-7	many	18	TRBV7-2	CASSLGRGTGGRSYEQYF	TGTGCCAGCAGCTTAGGAAGGGGGACAGGGGGACGCTCCTACGAGCAGTACTTC
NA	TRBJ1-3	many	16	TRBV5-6	CASSFQGFDGGNTIYF	TGTGCCAGCAGCTTCCAGGGGTTCGATGGTGGAAACACCATATATTTT
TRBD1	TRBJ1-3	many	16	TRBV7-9	CASSLRQGNSGNTIYF	TGTGCCAGCAGCTTAAGACAGGGCAACTCTGGAAACACCATATATTTT